This is a list of T cell receptor beta chains from one sample in a study of T cell responses to AZD1222 COVID-19 vaccine. Profiling relied on immunoSEQ multiplex PCR, and the TCRdb table lists in-frame clones only, not all of them. Of 150,000 to 200,000 clones in the sample, about nine tenths were seen once. The material sequenced was peripheral blood, taken on day 0 of AZD1222 vaccination. All receptors come from an adult in good health. The CDR3 runs from the conserved cysteine through the conserved F or W.

CDR3aa: CSARTQETQYF; v_gene: TRBV20-1; j_gene: TRBJ2-5
CDR3aa: CSAQIQGATF; v_gene: TRBV20-1; j_gene: TRBJ1-2
CDR3aa: CASSGSLAVGGSYNEQFF; v_gene: TRBV2; j_gene: TRBJ2-1
CDR3aa: CASTLSSSYNSPLHF; v_gene: TRBV28; j_gene: TRBJ1-6
CDR3aa: CASSYMDRDQPQHF; v_gene: TRBV6-2/TRBV6-3; j_gene: TRBJ1-5
CDR3aa: CASSPTWGSSYNEQFF; v_gene: TRBV7-2; j_gene: TRBJ2-1
CDR3aa: CASSPGTSVFDTQYF; v_gene: TRBV5-6; j_gene: TRBJ2-3
CDR3aa: CASSAGQYNEQFF; v_gene: TRBV4-2; j_gene: TRBJ2-1
CDR3aa: CASSVRDGSYEQYF; v_gene: TRBV25-1; j_gene: TRBJ2-7
CDR3aa: CASSQDLQGNSPLHF; v_gene: TRBV3-1/TRBV3-2; j_gene: TRBJ1-6
CDR3aa: CAWSFLDRTSGNTIYF; v_gene: TRBV30; j_gene: TRBJ1-3
CDR3aa: CSVEVSRGSLSSYNEQFF; v_gene: TRBV29-1; j_gene: TRBJ2-1
CDR3aa: CATSDSTSGQGRYEQYF; v_gene: TRBV24-1; j_gene: TRBJ2-7
CDR3aa: CASSLFLLANSYNEQFF; v_gene: TRBV27; j_gene: TRBJ2-1
CDR3aa: CASSPGTGIAEAFF; v_gene: TRBV6-5; j_gene: TRBJ1-1
CDR3aa: CASRSPLTNYGYTF; v_gene: TRBV5-1; j_gene: TRBJ1-2
CDR3aa: CASSILWQSNQPQHF; v_gene: TRBV19; j_gene: TRBJ1-5
CDR3aa: CASRTTGDTGELFF; v_gene: TRBV9; j_gene: TRBJ2-2
CDR3aa: CASRAPGQGIYLANYGYTF; v_gene: TRBV6-7; j_gene: TRBJ1-2
CDR3aa: CASGRERSSTDTQYF; v_gene: TRBV6-5; j_gene: TRBJ2-3
CDR3aa: CASSRRGQGFPEDGYTF; v_gene: TRBV6-6; j_gene: TRBJ1-2
CDR3aa: CASSQLTGGSGNTIYF; v_gene: TRBV4-1; j_gene: TRBJ1-3
CDR3aa: CASTTSGIKNSGAEAFF; v_gene: TRBV27; j_gene: TRBJ1-1
CDR3aa: CASSRRGQISHGYTF; v_gene: TRBV21-1; j_gene: TRBJ1-2
CDR3aa: CASSPRQGKDEKLFF; v_gene: TRBV18; j_gene: TRBJ1-4
CDR3aa: CASSSPAGTAGRAQHF; v_gene: TRBV28; j_gene: TRBJ1-5
CDR3aa: CASSYSRGGETQYF; v_gene: TRBV6-6; j_gene: TRBJ2-5
CDR3aa: CASKIQGDTHYGYTF; v_gene: TRBV5-4; j_gene: TRBJ1-2
CDR3aa: CASSIRYTAIGYTF; v_gene: TRBV19; j_gene: TRBJ1-2
CDR3aa: CASSFDSALGNTIYF; v_gene: TRBV7-9; j_gene: TRBJ1-3
CDR3aa: CASAREHPYNSPLHF; v_gene: TRBV6-5; j_gene: TRBJ1-6
CDR3aa: CASSPSGLGDTQYF; v_gene: TRBV11-2; j_gene: TRBJ2-3
CDR3aa: CASSLLDRLNTEAFF; v_gene: TRBV28; j_gene: TRBJ1-1
CDR3aa: CASRRDRGIGELFF; v_gene: TRBV25-1; j_gene: TRBJ2-2